The present TCR beta chain was sequenced within a study of beta chain features in type 1 diabetes. As for the study in general: Patients did not differ from healthy donors in age, gender or cell yield. Study-level points and caveats: All four CD4+ subsets from Type 1 diabetes patients carried moderately but significantly shorter TCRB CDR3s. It was among patients, rather than healthy donors, that naive, central memory and Treg TCRB repertoires appeared more similar. Small HLA sub-analyses could not settle whether HLA shapes TCRB rearrangement.

Details on this clone: Its target is unknown.

The V end lost 3 bases, the J end lost 4 bases, and 15 bases lay between the germline ends. CDR1 and CDR2 from the germline V gene are SQVTM and ANQGSEA. The CDR3 loop spans 14 amino acids. The single heparinised draw taken from each donor contained about 120 mL of blood on average. TCRB transcripts that were expressed got sequenced, as all of the isolated RNA had been reverse transcribed. Libraries were prepared by immunoSEQ multiplex PCR; TCRdb keeps only in-frame clonotypes and omits some of them. The data show fewer than 400,000 clones, about a tenth seen once. The origin of this receptor is a man aged 30 to 45 with type 1 diabetes. Sequencing was carried out using central memory CD4+ T cells from blood. V gene TRBV29-1 combines with J gene TRBJ1-1; tentatively, D is TRBD1 (6 bases). In nucleotides, the CDR3 is TGCAGCGTTGAGGTGGGGGCCGGGGGCACTGAAGCTTTCTTT. Its translation is CSVEVGAGGTEAFF.